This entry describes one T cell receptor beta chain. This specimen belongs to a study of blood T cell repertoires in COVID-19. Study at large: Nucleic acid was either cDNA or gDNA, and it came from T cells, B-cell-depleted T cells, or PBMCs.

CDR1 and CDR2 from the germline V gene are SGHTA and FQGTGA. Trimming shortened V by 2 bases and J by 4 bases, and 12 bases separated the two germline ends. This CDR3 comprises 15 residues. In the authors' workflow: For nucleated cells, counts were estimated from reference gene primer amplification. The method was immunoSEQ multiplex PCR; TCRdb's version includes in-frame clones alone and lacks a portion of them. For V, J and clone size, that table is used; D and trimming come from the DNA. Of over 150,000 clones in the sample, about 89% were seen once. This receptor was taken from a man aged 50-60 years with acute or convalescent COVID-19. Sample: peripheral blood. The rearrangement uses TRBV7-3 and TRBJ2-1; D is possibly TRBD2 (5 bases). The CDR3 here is CASSLEGSIYNEQFF. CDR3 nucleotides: TGTGCCAGCAGCTTAGAGGGTAGCATTTACAATGAGCAGTTCTTC. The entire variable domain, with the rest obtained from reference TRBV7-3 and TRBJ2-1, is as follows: GAGVSQTPSNKVTEKGKYVELRCDPISGHTALYWYRQSLGQGPEFLIYFQGTGAADDSGLPNDRFFAVRPEGSVSTLKIQRTERGDSAVYLCASSLEGSIYNEQFFGPGTRLTVL.